The 14 T cell receptor beta chains in this list originate from one sample, sequenced in a study of blood T cell repertoires in COVID-19. Sequenced by immunoSEQ multiplex PCR; TCRdb stores in-frame clones only, minus some. This table has hundreds of thousands of clones, about nine tenths appearing once. Sequencing used peripheral blood. The receptors shown here come from a woman aged 70 to 79 with COVID-19, enrolled during active disease.

The chain employs TRBV3-1 (or the pseudogene TRBV3-2) and TRBJ1-6; TRBD1 agrees at 10 bases. Looked up from germline, CDR1 is LGHDT and CDR2 is YNNKEL (reference sequence). The CDR3 length is 14 residues. The junction had 2 bases not matched to a gene; V was cut back by 4 bases and J by 8 bases. This chain's CDR3 is CASSRGQGDSPLHF. CDR3 DNA sequence: TGTGCCAGCAGCCGCGGACAGGGGGATTCACCCCTCCACTTT.

The gene calls are TRBV5-1 and TRBJ1-3; 8 bases fit TRBD1. The CDR3 length is 16 residues. V lost 0 bases to trimming and J lost 0 bases; unmatched junction nucleotides: 2. Germline V CDR1 and CDR2: SGHRS, YFSETQ. CDR3 DNA sequence: TGCGCCAGCAGCTTGGAGGGGACAGGCTCTGGAAACACCATATATTTT. It codes for CASSLEGTGSGNTIYF.

This clone showed up just a few times. The rearrangement links TRBV7-2 to TRBJ1-1; 11 bases line up with TRBD1. V lost 4 bases and J lost 2; bases outside the gene matches: 3. The V gene's germline CDR1 is SGHTA and CDR2 FQGNSA. There are 15 residues in the CDR3. The DNA for the CDR3 is TGTGCCAGCAGCTATGGACAGGGGGCTAACACTGAAGCTTTCTTT. This sequence encodes CASSYGQGANTEAFF.

The chain carries TRBV18 and TRBJ2-1; D uncertain. V was shortened by 2 bases and J by 6 bases, with 23 bases between the two germline ends. The CDR3 covers 18 residues. Germline V gives CDR1 KGHSH, CDR2 LQKENI. The CDR3 here is CASSPNTIVPGASNEQFF. CDR3 DNA sequence: TGTGCCAGCTCACCAAACACGATAGTCCCCGGAGCTAGCAATGAGCAGTTCTTC.

The chain combines TRBV7-2 with TRBJ1-2; D may be TRBD1 (5 bases). This CDR3 is 13 amino acids long. Looked up from germline, CDR1 is SGHTA and CDR2 is FQGNSA. V lost 6 bases and J lost 2, with 10 bases in between. The CDR3 nucleotides are TGTGCCAGCAGGCCGACAGCAAACTATGGCTACACCTTC. Translated, it gives CASRPTANYGYTF.

The V and J genes are TRBV30 and TRBJ1-2; the match to TRBD1 covers 12 bases. The CDR3 has 14 amino acids. CDR1 and CDR2 from the germline V gene are GTSNPN and SVGIG (reference sequence). V lost 2 bases, J lost 8 bases, and 6 bases stayed unmatched. The CDR3 DNA is TGTGCCTGGAGTTGGGGGACAGGGGGCCGAGGCTACACCTTC. It codes for CAWSWGTGGRGYTF. Filled out from reference TRBV30 and TRBJ1-2, the complete variable domain reads SQTIHQWPATLVQPVGSPLSLECTVEGTSNPNLYWYRQAAGRGLQLLFYSVGIGQISSEVPQNLSASRPQDRQFILSSKKLLLSDSGFYLCAWSWGTGGRGYTFGSGTRLTVV.

CDR3 nucleotides: TGTGCCAGCAGTGACGCAGGTTTAGAGACCCAGTACTTC. Translating gives CASSDAGLETQYF. The V call is TRBV9, the J call TRBJ2-5, with D uncertain. Trimming cost V 5 bases and J 4 bases, with 12 bases left between them. The CDR3 totals 13 residues. CDR1 is SGDLS, CDR2 YYNGEE, per germline.

The genes are TRBV10-3 and TRBJ1-5; no definite D call. This CDR3 has 14 amino acids. V was shortened by 6 bases and J by 3 bases, with 12 bases between the two germline ends. Per the germline V gene, CDR1 is ENHRY and CDR2 is SYGVKD. The CDR3, as DNA: TGTGCCATCAGGGCAGACACCTACAATCAGCCCCAGCATTTT. The encoded protein is CAIRADTYNQPQHF.

This clone appeared once. The rearrangement uses TRBV18 and TRBJ2-5; D possibly corresponds to TRBD2 (5 bases). There are 14 residues in the CDR3. The germline V and J ends were trimmed by 2 bases and 5 bases, with 12 bases remaining between them. Germline assignment: CDR1 KGHSH and CDR2 LQKENI. In nucleotides, the CDR3 is TGTGCCAGCTCACCAGGGCGGACGGGGGAGACCCAGTACTTC. This sequence encodes CASSPGRTGETQYF.

This clone occurred a few times. The chain couples TRBV7-9 to TRBJ1-2, with a weak D call TRBD1 (5 bases). Germline V lookup: CDR1 SEHNR, CDR2 FQNEAQ (reference sequence). V was pared by 1 base and J by 5 bases, with 11 bases between. The CDR3 has 14 residues. The CDR3 region is CASSLETEEYGYTF. The CDR3 bases are TGTGCCAGCAGCTTAGAGACAGAAGAGTATGGCTACACCTTC. Filled out from reference TRBV7-9 and TRBJ1-2, the complete variable domain reads DTGVSQNPRHKITKRGQNVTFRCDPISEHNRLYWYRQTLGQGPEFLTYFQNEAQLEKSRLLSDRFSAERPKGSFSTLEIQRTEQGDSAMYLCASSLETEEYGYTFGSGTRLTVV.

The CDR3 DNA follows: TGTGCCAGCGGGTTACAGGGGAATCAGCCCCAGCATTTT. Translating it yields CASGLQGNQPQHF. The chain is built from TRBV12-3 or TRBV12-4 and TRBJ1-5; 7 bases are shared with TRBD1. This CDR3 comprises 13 residues. V shed 8 bases, J shed 4 bases, and the junction held 5 bases outside the gene matches.

The V gene is TRBV7-9, the J gene TRBJ2-2; D is undetermined. Germline assignment: CDR1 SEHNR and CDR2 FQNEAQ (reference sequence). The CDR3 totals 17 residues. V lost 4 bases, J lost 2 bases, and 17 bases lay in between. The chain's CDR3 is CASSSLSRLQNTGELFF. CDR3 nucleotides: TGTGCCAGCAGCTCCCTCTCCAGGCTACAAAACACCGGGGAGCTGTTTTTT.

The chain employs TRBV6-1 and TRBJ1-1; D unclear. Trimming left V 3 bases short and J 3 bases short, with 8 bases between. This CDR3 spans 13 amino acids. Germline values: CDR1 MNHNS, CDR2 SASEGT. The CDR3 reads CASSEVEDTEAFF. The CDR3 DNA follows: TGTGCCAGCAGTGAGGTTGAGGACACTGAAGCTTTCTTT.

This clone was seen a few times. This chain joins TRBV7-9 and TRBJ1-3; D is undetermined. Germline CDR1 and CDR2: SEHNR and FQNEAQ (reference sequence). The CDR3 has 13 amino acids. V shed 2 bases and J shed 7 bases, with 9 bases lying between them. The CDR3, as DNA: TGTGCCAGCAGCTTACCGGGGATGAACACCATATATTTT. This translates into CASSLPGMNTIYF.